Here is one T cell receptor (beta chain) with its context. The assay was immunoSEQ multiplex PCR, and TCRdb's table has in-frame clones only and misses some. In the table there are fewer than 3 million clones, approximately 90% of which are singletons. Memory CD4+ cells were the fraction left after CD45RA+ naive selection. Germline values: CDR1 MGHRA, CDR2 YSYEKL. The CDR3 contains 20 residues. The trim removed 6 bases at V and 0 bases at J, leaving 17 bases unmatched. This sample was included in a study of shared clonotypes between healthy human individuals. The J gene is TRBJ2-1, the V gene TRBV4-1, with TRBD2 matching over 10 bases. Sequenced input: naive CD4+ T cells from PBMCs. Subset meaning: CD45RA+ positively selected. This sequence was found in a man younger than 30 in good health. Some clones in this sample may be carry-over from other donors' samples. The CDR3 nucleotides read TGCGCCAGCAGTCCTAAGACTAGCGGGTTACTAACGAGCTCCTACAATGAGCAGTTCTTC. This encodes CASSPKTSGLLTSSYNEQFF.